This passage covers 9 T cell receptor beta chains from one sample sequenced in a study of human T cells and chemical hapten exposure. TCRdb itself ran the RACE reads through MiXCR, one entry per CDR3 protein. The sample lists roughly 54,000 distinct CDR3 sequences; about 10% were seen once. Described time point: patch test 2, 6 weeks after DPC sensitization. Treatment noted: therapeutic diphenylcyclopropenone sensitization with weekly scalp DPC. Sample: whole blood, taken in connection with sensitization to the hapten diphenylcyclopropenone (DPC). Receptors were obtained from a woman in her forties or fifties with alopecia areata. Some clones in this sample may be carry-over from other donors' samples.

This chain joins TRBV28 and TRBJ1-2; D uncertain. The V end lost 6 bases, the J end lost 5 bases, and 10 bases lay between the germline ends. CDR3 length: 12 amino acids. Germline V CDR1 and CDR2: MDHEN, SYDVKM. CDR3 protein: CASSPHSYGYTF. CDR3 sequence (DNA): TGTGCCAGCAGCCCGCATTCGTATGGCTACACCTTC.

This clonotype was detected only a few times. The chain combines TRBV20-1 with TRBJ2-5, with TRBD2 matching 9 bases. The ends lost 8 bases at V and 2 bases at J; junction bases unmatched: 3. The CDR3 totals 12 residues. The V gene's germline CDR1 is DFQATT and CDR2 SNEGSKA (reference sequence). The CDR3 here is CSQTSGQETQYF. CDR3 in DNA: TGCAGTCAAACTAGCGGGCAAGAGACCCAGTACTTC.

This clonotype has only a few counts. The V and J genes are TRBV3-1 and TRBJ2-5; TRBD1 aligns across 7 bases. CDR3 size: 14 residues. With 4 bases clipped from V and 7 bases from J, the junction kept 9 bases outside the gene matches. Germline-derived CDR1 and CDR2 are LGHDT and YNNKEL (reference sequence). DNA of the CDR3: TGTGCCAGCAGCCCTTCGACAGGGATCAGGACCCAGTACTTC. Translated: CASSPSTGIRTQYF.

This clonotype was recorded many times. V is TRBV7-2 and J is TRBJ1-5; D gene uncertain. V gave up 5 bases and J gave up 4 bases, with 15 bases separating them. The V gene's germline CDR1 is SGHTA and CDR2 FQGNSA. CDR3 length: 15 amino acids. CDR3 residues: CASSDGPGENQPQHF. As DNA, the CDR3 is TGTGCCAGCAGCGACGGACCGGGAGAAAATCAGCCCCAGCATTTT.

The genes are TRBV28 and TRBJ1-2; D may be TRBD1 (6 bases). Trimming removed 6 bases from V and 7 bases from J, with 21 bases in between. The CDR3 runs 15 residues. Germline CDR1 and CDR2: MDHEN and SYDVKM. For the CDR3, the DNA is TGTGCCAGCAGGCCTAGTCGGGCAGGGGAAGTTGGCTACACCTTC. Its translation is CASRPSRAGEVGYTF.

This clonotype showed up many times. The V gene is TRBV6-6, the J gene TRBJ2-7; D remains unclear. Germline CDR1 is MNHNY and CDR2 is SVGAGI (reference sequence). Deletions cut 8 bases from V and 3 bases from J, with 11 bases between. The CDR3 runs to 12 residues. The CDR3 coding sequence is TGTGCCAGCGGATCTGGGAACTACGAGCAGTACTTC. Residues: CASGSGNYEQYF.

This rearrangement joins TRBV27 to TRBJ1-1; no reliable D call. CDR3 size: 14 residues. In germline, CDR1 is MNHEY, CDR2 SMNVEV (reference sequence). V was trimmed by 3 bases and J by 0 bases, leaving 8 bases between them. CDR3 sequence: CASSFKSMNTEAFF. CDR3 bases: TGTGCCAGCAGTTTTAAGAGCATGAACACTGAAGCTTTCTTT.

The J gene is TRBJ2-6, the V gene TRBV4-3; D gene uncertain. CDR3 length equals 14 residues. The V end was cut by 1 base, the J end by 0 bases, with 1 base between. Germline V CDR1 and CDR2: LGHNA, YSLEER. The chain's CDR3 is CASSQVSGANVLTF. The CDR3 nucleotides are TGCGCCAGCAGCCAAGTCTCTGGGGCCAACGTCCTGACTTTC.

This clonotype was found a few times. This chain joins TRBV29-1 and TRBJ1-1, with D perhaps TRBD1 (5 bases). Germline CDR1 SQVTM, CDR2 ANQGSEA. The V end was cut by 6 bases, the J end by 6 bases, with 20 bases between. This CDR3 has 14 residues. CDR3 nucleotides: TGCAGCGTGGGATTTAAGGGACTTCTGGCTGAAGCTTTCTTT. Translation gives CSVGFKGLLAEAFF.